This record concerns one TCR beta chain sequence. Its target is not known. One junction end does not reproduce the germline sequence, and a read error may be involved. This CDR3 comprises 14 residues. The germline V gene has CDR1 SGDLS and CDR2 YYNGEE. The time point here: newly diagnosed GD, antithyroid drugs for less than 3 months. From RNA extracted from PBMCs, the TCR library was made. The source of the patients was an endocrinology department in Xi'an, China. The data originate from a study of regulatory T cells in long-lasting Graves disease. Whole-study findings and limits: No thyroid tissue was studied; the work used peripheral blood only.

With iRepertoire HTBI primers and Arm-PCR of CDR3 regions, TCR beta libraries were built. TCRdb independently ran MiXCR on the multiplex PCR reads; one entry per CDR3 protein. The sample has over 350,000 distinct CDR3 sequences, 13% to 15% seen once; the top ten hold approximately 15%. The same specimen was also included in a second study, on T cells in Graves' hyperthyroidism and ophthalmopathy. That report notes: A patient was excluded if there was uncontrolled infection, other autoimmune disease, pregnancy or lactation. Blood shared most expanded thyroid clonotypes above 0.001.

Sequenced here: peripheral blood mononuclear cells (PBMCs), sampled at new diagnosis, from a patient treated with antithyroid drugs. The gene calls are TRBV9 and TRBJ2-7; 7 nucleotides match TRBD2. This TCR was recovered from a woman between 45 and 65 years old with Graves disease. This CDR3 is CASSGGTNTYKQYF. In DNA, the CDR3 is TGTGCCAGCAGCGGCGGGACTAACACCTACAAGCAGTACTTC.